This T cell receptor beta chain was sequenced for a study of blood T cell repertoires in COVID-19. Study-wide context: Specimens from acute and convalescent COVID-19 originated in the United States, Italy and Spain.

The CDR3 length is 14 residues. V was cut by 5 bases and J by 0 bases, with 8 bases left in between. Germline V lookup: CDR1 SNHLY, CDR2 FYNNEI. In the authors' workflow: Reference gene primer amplification gave estimated nucleated cell counts. Sequencing used immunoSEQ multiplex PCR; TCRdb keeps in-frame clones, though not all of them. The V and J calls and the clone size are those of that table, but D and trimming were determined from the DNA. The data hold over 200,000 clones, with 70% to 90% observed a single time. This TCR was sampled from a man aged 35-49 years with acute or convalescent COVID-19. Material: peripheral blood. The genes are TRBV2 and TRBJ1-5, with D unresolved. CDR3 nucleotide sequence: TGTGCCAGCAGTTCCCAGGTTAGCAATCAGCCCCAGCATTTT. Translating it yields CASSSQVSNQPQHF.